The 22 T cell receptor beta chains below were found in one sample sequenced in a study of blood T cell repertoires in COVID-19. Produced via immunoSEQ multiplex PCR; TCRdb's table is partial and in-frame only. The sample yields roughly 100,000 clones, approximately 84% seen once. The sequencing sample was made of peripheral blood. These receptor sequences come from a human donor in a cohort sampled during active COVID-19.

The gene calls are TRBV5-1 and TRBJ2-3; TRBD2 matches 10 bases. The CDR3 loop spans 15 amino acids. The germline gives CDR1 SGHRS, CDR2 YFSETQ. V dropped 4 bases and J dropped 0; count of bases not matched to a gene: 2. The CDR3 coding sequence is TGCGCCAGCAGCACGACTAGCGGGAGCACAGATACGCAGTATTTT. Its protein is CASSTTSGSTDTQYF.

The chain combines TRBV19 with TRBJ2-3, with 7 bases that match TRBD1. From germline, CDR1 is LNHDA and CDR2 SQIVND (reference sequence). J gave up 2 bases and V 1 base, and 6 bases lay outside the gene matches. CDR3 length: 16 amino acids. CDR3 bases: TGTGCCAGTAGTATAGGATGGGACAGCTACACAGATACGCAGTATTTT. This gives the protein CASSIGWDSYTDTQYF.

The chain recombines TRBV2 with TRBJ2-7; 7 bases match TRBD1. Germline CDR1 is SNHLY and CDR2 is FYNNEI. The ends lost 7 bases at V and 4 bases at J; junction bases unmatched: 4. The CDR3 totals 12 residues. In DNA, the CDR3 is TGTGCCAGCATTTTACAGGGGTACGAGCAGTACTTC. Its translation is CASILQGYEQYF.

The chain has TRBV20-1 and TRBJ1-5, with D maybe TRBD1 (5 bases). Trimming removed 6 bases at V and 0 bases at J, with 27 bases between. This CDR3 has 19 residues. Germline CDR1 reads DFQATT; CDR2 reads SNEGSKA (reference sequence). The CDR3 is CSASRWVGAGLDSNQPQHF. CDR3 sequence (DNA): TGCAGTGCAAGTCGTTGGGTTGGGGCAGGCCTCGATAGCAATCAGCCCCAGCATTTT.

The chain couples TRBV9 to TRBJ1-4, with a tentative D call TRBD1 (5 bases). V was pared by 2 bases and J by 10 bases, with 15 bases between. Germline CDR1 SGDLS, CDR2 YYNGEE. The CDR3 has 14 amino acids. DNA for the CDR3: TGTGCCAGCAGCGTTCAGTCTTTGGGGGGAAAACTGTTTTTT. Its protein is CASSVQSLGGKLFF.

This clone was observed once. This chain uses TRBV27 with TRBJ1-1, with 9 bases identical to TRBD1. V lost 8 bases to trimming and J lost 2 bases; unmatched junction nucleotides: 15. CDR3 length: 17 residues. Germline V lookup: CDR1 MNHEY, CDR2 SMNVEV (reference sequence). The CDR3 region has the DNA TGTGCCAGCCGGCCGACAGGGGGATTTCGGGGAAACACTGAAGCTTTCTTT. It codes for CASRPTGGFRGNTEAFF.

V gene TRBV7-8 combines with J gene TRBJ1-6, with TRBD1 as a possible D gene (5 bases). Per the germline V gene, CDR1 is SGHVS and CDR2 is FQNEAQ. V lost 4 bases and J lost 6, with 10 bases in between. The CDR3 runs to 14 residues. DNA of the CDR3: TGTGCCAGCAGCTCCAGGGTGACTAATTCACCCCTCCACTTT. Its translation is CASSSRVTNSPLHF.

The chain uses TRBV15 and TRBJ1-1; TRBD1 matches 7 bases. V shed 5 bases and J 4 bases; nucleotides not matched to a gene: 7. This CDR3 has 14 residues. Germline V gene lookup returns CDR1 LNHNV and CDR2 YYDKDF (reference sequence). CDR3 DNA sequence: TGTGCCACCAGCGGACCGACAGGGCCCACTGAAGCTTTCTTT. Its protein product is CATSGPTGPTEAFF.

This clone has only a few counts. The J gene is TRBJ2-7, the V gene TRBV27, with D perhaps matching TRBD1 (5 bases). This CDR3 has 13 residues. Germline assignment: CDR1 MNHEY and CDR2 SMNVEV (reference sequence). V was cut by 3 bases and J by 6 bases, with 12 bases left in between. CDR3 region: CASSFDSQGEQYF. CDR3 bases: TGTGCCAGCAGTTTCGATAGTCAGGGCGAGCAGTACTTC.

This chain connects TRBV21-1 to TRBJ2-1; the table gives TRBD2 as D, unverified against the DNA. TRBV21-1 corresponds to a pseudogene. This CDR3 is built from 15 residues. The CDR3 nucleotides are TGTGCCAGCAGCGCGCATCCTAGCGGTGACAATGAGCAGTTCTTC. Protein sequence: CASSAHPSGDNEQFF.

The CDR3 DNA sequence: TGCAGCGCGCAGACTAGCGGGTTGTACAATGAGCAGTTCTTC. It translates to CSAQTSGLYNEQFF. The V call is TRBV29-1, the J call TRBJ2-1; 10 bases are shared with TRBD2. Unmatched junction bases numbered 7, after V lost 7 bases and J lost 4 bases. This CDR3 contains 14 residues. Germline lookup yields CDR1 SQVTM and CDR2 ANQGSEA.

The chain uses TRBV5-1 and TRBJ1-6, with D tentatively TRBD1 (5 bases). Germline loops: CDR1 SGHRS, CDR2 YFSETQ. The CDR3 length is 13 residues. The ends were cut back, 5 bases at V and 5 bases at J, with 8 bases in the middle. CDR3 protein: CASRGGDNSPLHF. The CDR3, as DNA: TGCGCCAGCAGGGGGGGGGATAATTCACCCCTCCACTTT.

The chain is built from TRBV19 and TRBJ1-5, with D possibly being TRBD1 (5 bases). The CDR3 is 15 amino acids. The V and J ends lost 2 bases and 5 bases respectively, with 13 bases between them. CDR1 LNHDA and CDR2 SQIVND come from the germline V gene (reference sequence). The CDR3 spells CASSIREQVDQPQHF. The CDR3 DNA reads TGTGCCAGTAGTATACGTGAACAGGTCGATCAGCCCCAGCATTTT.

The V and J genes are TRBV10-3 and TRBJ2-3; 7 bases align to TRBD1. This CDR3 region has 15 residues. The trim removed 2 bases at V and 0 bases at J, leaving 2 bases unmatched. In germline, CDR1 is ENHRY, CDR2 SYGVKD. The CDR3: CAISEDRASTDTQYF. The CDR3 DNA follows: TGTGCCATCAGTGAGGACAGGGCTAGCACAGATACGCAGTATTTT.

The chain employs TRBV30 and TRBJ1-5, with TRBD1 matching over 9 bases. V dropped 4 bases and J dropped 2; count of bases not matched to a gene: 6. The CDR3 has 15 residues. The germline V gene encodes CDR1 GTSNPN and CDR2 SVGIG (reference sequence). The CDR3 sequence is CAWNRGLTGNQPQHF. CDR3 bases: TGTGCCTGGAACAGGGGGCTTACCGGCAATCAGCCCCAGCATTTT.

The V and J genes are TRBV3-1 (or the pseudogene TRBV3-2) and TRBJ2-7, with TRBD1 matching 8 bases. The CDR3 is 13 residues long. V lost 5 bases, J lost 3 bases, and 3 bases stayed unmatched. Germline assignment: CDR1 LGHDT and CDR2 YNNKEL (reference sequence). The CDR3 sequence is CASSMTGVYEQYF. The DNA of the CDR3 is TGTGCCAGCAGCATGACAGGGGTCTACGAGCAGTACTTC.

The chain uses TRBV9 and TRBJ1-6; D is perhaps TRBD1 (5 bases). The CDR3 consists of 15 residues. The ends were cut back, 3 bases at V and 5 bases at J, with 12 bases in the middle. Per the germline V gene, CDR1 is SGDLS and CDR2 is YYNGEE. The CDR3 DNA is TGTGCCAGCAGCGGGGGGGTTTTCAATAATTCACCCCTCCACTTT. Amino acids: CASSGGVFNNSPLHF.

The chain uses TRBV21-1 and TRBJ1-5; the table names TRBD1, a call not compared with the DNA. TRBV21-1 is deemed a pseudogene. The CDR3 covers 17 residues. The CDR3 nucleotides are TGTGCCAGCAGCGGAAAGGGGGAAAACACTAGCAATCAGCCCCAGCATTTT. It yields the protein CASSGKGENTSNQPQHF.

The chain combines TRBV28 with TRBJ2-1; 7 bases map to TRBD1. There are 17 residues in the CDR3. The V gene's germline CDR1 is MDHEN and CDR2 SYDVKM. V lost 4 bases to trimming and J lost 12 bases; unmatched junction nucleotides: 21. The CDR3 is CASSSIATTGVVIGQFF. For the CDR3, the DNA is TGTGCCAGCAGTTCTATTGCCACAACAGGGGTGGTCATTGGGCAGTTCTTC. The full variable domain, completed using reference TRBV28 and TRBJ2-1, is DVKVTQSSRYLVKRTGEKVFLECVQDMDHENMFWYRQDPGLGLRLIYFSYDVKMKEKGDIPEGYSVSREKKERFSLILESASTNQTSMYLCASSSIATTGVVIGQFFGPGTRLTVL.

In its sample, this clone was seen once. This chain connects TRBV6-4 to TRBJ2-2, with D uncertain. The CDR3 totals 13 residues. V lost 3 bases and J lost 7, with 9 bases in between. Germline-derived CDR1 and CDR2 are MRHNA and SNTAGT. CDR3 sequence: CASSEDRSGELFF. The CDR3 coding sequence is TGTGCCAGCAGTGAAGATAGAAGCGGGGAGCTGTTTTTT.

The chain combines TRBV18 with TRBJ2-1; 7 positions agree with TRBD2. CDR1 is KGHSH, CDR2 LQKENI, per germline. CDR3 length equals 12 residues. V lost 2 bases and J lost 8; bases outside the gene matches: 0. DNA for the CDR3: TGTGCCAGCTCACCAGGGGGGGATGAGCAGTTCTTC. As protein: CASSPGGDEQFF.

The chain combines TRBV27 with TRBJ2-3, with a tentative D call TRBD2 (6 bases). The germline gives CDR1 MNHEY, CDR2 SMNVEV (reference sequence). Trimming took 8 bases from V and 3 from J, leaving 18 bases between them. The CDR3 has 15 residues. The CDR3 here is CASSSGEDGTDTQYF. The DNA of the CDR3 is TGTGCCAGCTCATCGGGGGAGGATGGGACAGATACGCAGTATTTT.